The clone carrying this TCR beta chain was seen many times. Its antigen is unidentified. TCRdb passed the 5' RACE reads through MiXCR, listing each CDR3 protein once. The profile shows about 430,000 distinct CDR3 sequences, over 15% of them singletons. The sample comes from a study of T cells after yellow fever vaccination. Study observations and caveats: Sorted repertoires could include abundant contaminating clonotypes from bulk cells. Post-booster repertoires again held most primary-vaccination clones (roughly 96% CD4, about 90% CD8). It was the secondary response that reached its peak faster, day 5 versus 15, but it was weaker. Overall, a small share of clonotypes was seen in both CD4 and CD8 compartments.

The V end lost 2 bases, the J end lost 6 bases, and 7 bases lay between the germline ends. The CDR3 runs 13 residues. Germline CDR1 is MNHEY and CDR2 is SVGEGT. The input for sequencing was PBMCs, taken before the yellow fever booster vaccination. The V and J genes are TRBV6-2 or TRBV6-3 and TRBJ2-2; D call uncertain. The sequence derives from a man between 18 and 29 years old who received the YFV17D yellow fever vaccine. The CDR3 DNA is TGTGCCAGCAGTTACGGGGTTTCCGGGGAGCTGTTTTTT. This codes for CASSYGVSGELFF.